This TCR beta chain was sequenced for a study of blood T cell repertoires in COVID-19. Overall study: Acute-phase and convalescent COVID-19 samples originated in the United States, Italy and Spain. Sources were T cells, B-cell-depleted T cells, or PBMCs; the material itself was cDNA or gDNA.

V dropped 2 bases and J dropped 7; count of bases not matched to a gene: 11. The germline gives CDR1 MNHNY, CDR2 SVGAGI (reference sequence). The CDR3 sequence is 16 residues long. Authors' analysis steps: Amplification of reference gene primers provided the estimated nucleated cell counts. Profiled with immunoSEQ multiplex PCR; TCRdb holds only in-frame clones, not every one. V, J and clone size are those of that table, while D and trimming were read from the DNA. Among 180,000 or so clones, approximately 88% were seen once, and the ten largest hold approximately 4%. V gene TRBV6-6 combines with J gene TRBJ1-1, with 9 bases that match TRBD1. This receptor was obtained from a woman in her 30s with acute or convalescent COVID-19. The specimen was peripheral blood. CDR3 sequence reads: CASSYPTGGLRIEAFF. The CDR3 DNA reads TGTGCCAGCAGTTACCCGACAGGGGGGCTGAGAATTGAAGCTTTCTTT.